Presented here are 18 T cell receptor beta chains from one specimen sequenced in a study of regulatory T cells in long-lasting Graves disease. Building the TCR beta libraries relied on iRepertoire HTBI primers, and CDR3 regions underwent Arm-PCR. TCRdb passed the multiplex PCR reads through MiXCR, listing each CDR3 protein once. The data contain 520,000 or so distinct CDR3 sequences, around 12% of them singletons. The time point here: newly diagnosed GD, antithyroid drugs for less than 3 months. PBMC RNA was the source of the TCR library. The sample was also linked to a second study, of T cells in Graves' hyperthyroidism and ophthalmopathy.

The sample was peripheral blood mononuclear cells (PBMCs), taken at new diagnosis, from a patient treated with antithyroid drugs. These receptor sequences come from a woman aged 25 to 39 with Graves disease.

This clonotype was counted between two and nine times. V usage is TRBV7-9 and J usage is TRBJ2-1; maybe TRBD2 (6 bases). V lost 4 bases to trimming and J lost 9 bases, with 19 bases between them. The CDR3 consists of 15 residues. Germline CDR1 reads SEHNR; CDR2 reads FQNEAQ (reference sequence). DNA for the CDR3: TGTGCCAGCAGCTCACAGTCGGGGGTATTGGCTGAGCAGTTCTTC. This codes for CASSSQSGVLAEQFF.

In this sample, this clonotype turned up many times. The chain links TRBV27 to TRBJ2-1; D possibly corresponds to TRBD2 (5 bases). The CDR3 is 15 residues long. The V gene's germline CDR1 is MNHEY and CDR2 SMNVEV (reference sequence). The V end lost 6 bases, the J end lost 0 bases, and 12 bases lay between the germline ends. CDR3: CASRVTTSSYNEQFF. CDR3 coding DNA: TGTGCCAGCAGGGTGACTACTAGCTCCTACAATGAGCAGTTCTTC.

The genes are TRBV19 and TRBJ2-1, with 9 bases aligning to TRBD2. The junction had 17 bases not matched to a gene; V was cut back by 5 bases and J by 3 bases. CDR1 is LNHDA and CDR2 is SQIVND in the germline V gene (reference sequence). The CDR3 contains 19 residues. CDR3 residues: CASSPLRAGGPVIYNEQFF. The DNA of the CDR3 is TGTGCCAGTAGTCCCCTCAGGGCGGGAGGGCCAGTAATCTACAATGAGCAGTTCTTC. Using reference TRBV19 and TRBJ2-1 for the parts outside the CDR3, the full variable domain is DGGITQSPKYLFRKEGQNVTLSCEQNLNHDAMYWYRQDPGQGLRLIYYSQIVNDFQKGDIAEGYSVSREKKESFPLTVTSAQKNPTAFYLCASSPLRAGGPVIYNEQFFGPGTRLTVL.

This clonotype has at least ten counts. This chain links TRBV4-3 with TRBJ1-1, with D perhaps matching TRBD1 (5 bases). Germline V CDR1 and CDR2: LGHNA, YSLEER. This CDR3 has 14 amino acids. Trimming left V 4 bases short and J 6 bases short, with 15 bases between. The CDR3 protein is CASSPNQGGSEAFF. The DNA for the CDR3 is TGCGCCAGCAGCCCGAACCAGGGTGGCTCTGAAGCTTTCTTT.

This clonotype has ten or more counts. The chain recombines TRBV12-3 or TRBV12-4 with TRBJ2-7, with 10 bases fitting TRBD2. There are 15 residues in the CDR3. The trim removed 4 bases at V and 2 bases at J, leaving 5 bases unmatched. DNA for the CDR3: TGTGCCAGCAGTTGGGGTAGCGGGGGGACCTACGAGCAGTACTTC. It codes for CASSWGSGGTYEQYF.

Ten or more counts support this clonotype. The CDR3 DNA follows: TGCAGTGCTAGAGCCGGAGGGTCCGTAACCACTGAAGCTTTCTTT. This encodes CSARAGGSVTTEAFF. The chain carries TRBV20-1 and TRBJ1-1; D gene ambiguous. Germline V gives CDR1 DFQATT, CDR2 SNEGSKA (reference sequence). Trimming shortened V by 1 base and J by 4 bases, and 16 bases separated the two germline ends. This CDR3 is built from 15 residues.

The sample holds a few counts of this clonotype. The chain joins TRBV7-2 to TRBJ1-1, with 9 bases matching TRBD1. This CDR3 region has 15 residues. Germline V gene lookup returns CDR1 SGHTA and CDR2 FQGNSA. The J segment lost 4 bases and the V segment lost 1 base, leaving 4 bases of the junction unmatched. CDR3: CASSLEGTGITEAFF. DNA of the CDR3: TGTGCCAGCAGCTTAGAGGGGACAGGGATCACTGAAGCTTTCTTT.

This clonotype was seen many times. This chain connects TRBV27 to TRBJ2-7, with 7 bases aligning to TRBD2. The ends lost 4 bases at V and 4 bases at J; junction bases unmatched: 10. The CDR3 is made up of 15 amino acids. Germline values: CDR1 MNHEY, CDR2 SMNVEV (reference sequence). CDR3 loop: CASSSLVGREYEQYF. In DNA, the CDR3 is TGTGCCAGCAGTTCCCTGGTGGGGCGGGAGTACGAGCAGTACTTC.

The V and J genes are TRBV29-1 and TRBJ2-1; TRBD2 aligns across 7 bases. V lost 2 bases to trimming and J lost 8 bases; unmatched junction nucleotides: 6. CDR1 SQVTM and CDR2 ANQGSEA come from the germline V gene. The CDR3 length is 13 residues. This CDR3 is CSVELGGSDEQFF. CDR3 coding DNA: TGCAGCGTTGAACTCGGCGGGAGCGATGAGCAGTTCTTC.

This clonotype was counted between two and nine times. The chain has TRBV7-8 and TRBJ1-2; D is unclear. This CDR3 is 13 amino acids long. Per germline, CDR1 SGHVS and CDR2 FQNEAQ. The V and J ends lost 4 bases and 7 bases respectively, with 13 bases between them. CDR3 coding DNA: TGTGCCAGCAGCTCAAGAGTTTCCTCTGGCTACACCTTC. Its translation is CASSSRVSSGYTF.

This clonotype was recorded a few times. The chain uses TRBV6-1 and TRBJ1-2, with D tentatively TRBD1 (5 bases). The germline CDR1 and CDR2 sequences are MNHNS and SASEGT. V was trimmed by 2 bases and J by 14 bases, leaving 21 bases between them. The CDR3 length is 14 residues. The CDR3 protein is CASSETAGNRRRTF. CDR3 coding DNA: TGTGCCAGCAGTGAAACGGCAGGTAACAGGCGTCGGACCTTC.

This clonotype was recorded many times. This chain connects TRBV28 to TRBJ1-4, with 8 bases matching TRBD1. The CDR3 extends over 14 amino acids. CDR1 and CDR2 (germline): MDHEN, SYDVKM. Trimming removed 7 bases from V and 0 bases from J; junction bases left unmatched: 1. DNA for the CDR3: TGTGCCAGCATACAGGGGGCAACTAATGAAAAACTGTTTTTT. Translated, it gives CASIQGATNEKLFF.

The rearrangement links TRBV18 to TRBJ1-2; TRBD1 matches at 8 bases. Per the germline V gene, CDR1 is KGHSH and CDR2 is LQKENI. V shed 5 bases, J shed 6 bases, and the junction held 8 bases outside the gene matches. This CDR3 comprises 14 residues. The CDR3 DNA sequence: TGTGCCAGCTCATCAGACGGACAGGGCCATGGCTACACCTTC. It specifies CASSSDGQGHGYTF.

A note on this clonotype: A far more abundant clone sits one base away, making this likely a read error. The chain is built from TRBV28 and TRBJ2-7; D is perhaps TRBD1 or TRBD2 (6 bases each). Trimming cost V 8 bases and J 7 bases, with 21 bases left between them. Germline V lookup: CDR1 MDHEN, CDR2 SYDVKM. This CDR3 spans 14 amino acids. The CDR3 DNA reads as TGTGCCAGCCTCTCCGGGGGCTCCTACAATGAGCAGTACTTC. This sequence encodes CASLSGGSYNEQYF.

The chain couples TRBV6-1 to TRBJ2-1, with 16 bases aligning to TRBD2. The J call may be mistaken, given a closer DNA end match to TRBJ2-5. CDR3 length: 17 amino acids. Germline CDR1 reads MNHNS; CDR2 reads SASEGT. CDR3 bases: TGTGCCAGCAGTAGACCTCCGGGACTAGCGGGAGGGGAGACCCAGTACTTC. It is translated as CASSRPPGLAGGETQYF.

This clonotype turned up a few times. The CDR3 DNA follows: TGTGCCAGCAGCCAATGGTCCTCTGGAAACACCATATATTTT. Its translation: CASSQWSSGNTIYF. The chain is built from TRBV3-1 and TRBJ1-3; no definite D call. Germline CDR1 reads LGHDT; CDR2 reads YNNKEL (reference sequence). V was shortened by 2 bases and J by 0 bases, with 5 bases between the two germline ends. There are 14 residues in the CDR3. The complete variable domain, with remaining parts taken from reference TRBV3-1 and TRBJ1-3, reads DTAVSQTPKYLVTQMGNDKSIKCEQNLGHDTMYWYKQDSKKFLKIMFSYNNKELIINETVPNRFSPKSPDKAHLNLHINSLELGDSAVYFCASSQWSSGNTIYFGEGSWLTVV.

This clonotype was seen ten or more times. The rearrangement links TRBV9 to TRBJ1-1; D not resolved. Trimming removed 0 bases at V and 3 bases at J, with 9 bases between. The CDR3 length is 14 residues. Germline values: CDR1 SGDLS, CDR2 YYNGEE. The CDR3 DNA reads TGTGCCAGCAGCGTAGACGGGTCGGACACTGAAGCTTTCTTT. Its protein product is CASSVDGSDTEAFF.

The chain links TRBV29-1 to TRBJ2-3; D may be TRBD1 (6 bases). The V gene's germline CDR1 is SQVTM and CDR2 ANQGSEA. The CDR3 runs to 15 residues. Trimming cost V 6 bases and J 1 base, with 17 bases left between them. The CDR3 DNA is TGCAGCGTGGTACAGGGCGGTCAGCGCACAGATACGCAGTATTTT. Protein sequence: CSVVQGGQRTDTQYF.